This T cell receptor (beta chain) came from a study of blood T cell repertoires in COVID-19. Study information: Samples came from the United States, Italy and Spain, spanning acute and convalescent COVID-19. In each case, the material was cDNA or gDNA derived from T cells, B-cell-depleted T cells, or PBMCs.

Original data processing: Nucleated cell counts were estimated from reference gene primer amplification. Sequencing was performed with immunoSEQ multiplex PCR; in TCRdb, only in-frame clones are kept and a portion is missing. V and J calls and clone size are given by that table; D and trimming were obtained from the DNA. Altogether 230,000 or so clones are present, approximately 81% being singletons, with the ten largest covering about 20%. The germline CDR1 and CDR2 sequences are MNHEY and SVGAGI. This CDR3 comprises 14 residues. V trimming: 0 bases; J trimming: 7 bases; junction bases outside the gene matches: 1.

Sequences were obtained from peripheral blood. V and J are TRBV6-5 and TRBJ2-2, with 8 positions matching TRBD2. The sequence came from a man in his thirties or forties with active or convalescent COVID-19. The CDR3 DNA is TGTGCCAGCAGTTACTCGAGCGGGGGCGGGGAGCTGTTTTTT. Translated: CASSYSSGGGELFF.